This T cell receptor beta chain was captured by sequencing in a study of T cell responses to AZD1222 COVID-19 vaccine. V was clipped by 5 bases and J by 4 bases; unmatched bases: 4. The CDR3 has 14 residues. The germline gives CDR1 SGHTA, CDR2 FQGNSA. Findings and caveats of the study: Increased Spike-specific TCR breadth and depth were observed after two AZD1222 doses. White British people made up most donors, females outnumbered males, and clonal diversity was possibly underestimated.

A word on this clone: No antigen is known for it.

Profiled with immunoSEQ multiplex PCR; TCRdb holds only in-frame clones, not every one. The repertoire holds 70,000 to 85,000 clones, with 83% as singletons. The gene calls are TRBV7-2 and TRBJ1-4; 7 bases are shared with TRBD1. The material sequenced was peripheral blood, taken 28 days after the second AZD1222 dose. The TCR originated in an adult who received the AZD1222 COVID-19 vaccine. The CDR3 DNA sequence: TGTGCCAGCAGCGTCGGGACAGATAATGAAAAACTGTTTTTT. Its protein product is CASSVGTDNEKLFF. Filled out from reference TRBV7-2 and TRBJ1-4, the complete variable domain reads GAGVSQSPSNKVTEKGKDVELRCDPISGHTALYWYRQSLGQGLEFLIYFQGNSAPDKSGLPSDRFSAERTGGSVSTLTIQRTQQEDSAVYLCASSVGTDNEKLFFGSGTQLSVL.